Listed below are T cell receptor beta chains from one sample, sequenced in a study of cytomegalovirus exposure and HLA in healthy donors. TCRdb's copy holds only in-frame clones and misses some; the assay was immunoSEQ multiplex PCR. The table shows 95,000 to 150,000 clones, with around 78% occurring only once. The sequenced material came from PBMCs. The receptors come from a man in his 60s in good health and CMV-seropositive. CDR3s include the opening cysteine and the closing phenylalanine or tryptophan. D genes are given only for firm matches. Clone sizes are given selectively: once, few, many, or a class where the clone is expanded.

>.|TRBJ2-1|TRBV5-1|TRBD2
TGCGCCAGCAGCTCTGGGGCGGGGGGAGACAATGAGCAGTTCTTC
CASSSGAGGDNEQFF
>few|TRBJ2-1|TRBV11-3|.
TGTGCCAGCAGCTCCGGGGTCAAGGGCAATGAGCAGTTCTTC
CASSSGVKGNEQFF
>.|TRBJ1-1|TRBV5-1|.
TGCGCCAGCAGCTTAGAGGAGAACACTGAAGCTTTCTTT
CASSLEENTEAFF
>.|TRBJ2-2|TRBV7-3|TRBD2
TGTGCCAGCAGTTTTAGCGGGGTAGAGTCCGGGGAGCTGTTTTTT
CASSFSGVESGELFF
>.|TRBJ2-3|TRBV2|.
TGTGCCAGCAGACGAGGGGGGGGGACAGATACGCAGTATTTT
CASRRGGGTDTQYF
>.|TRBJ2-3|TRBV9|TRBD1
TGTGCCAGCAATCCGACAGGGCTCACAAGCACAGATACGCAGTATTTT
CASNPTGLTSTDTQYF
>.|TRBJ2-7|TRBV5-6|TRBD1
TGTGCCAGCAGCGCCGACAGGGTGGGTATCGGGCAGTACTTC
CASSADRVGIGQYF
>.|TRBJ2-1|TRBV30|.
TGTGCCTGGAGTTTAGGTGAGGCGAATGAGCAGTTCTTC
CAWSLGEANEQFF
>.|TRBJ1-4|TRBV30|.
TGTGCCTTAAACCGGGGAAATGAAAAACTGTTTTTT
CALNRGNEKLFF
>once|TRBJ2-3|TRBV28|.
TGTGCCAGCACCAGGGGTTCTAGCACAGATACGCAGTATTTT
CASTRGSSTDTQYF
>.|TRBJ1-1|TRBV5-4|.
TGTGCCAGCAGCCAGGCAGGGAGGACTGAAGCTTTCTTT
CASSQAGRTEAFF
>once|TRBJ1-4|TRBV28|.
TGTGCCAGCAGTTTAACGCACGAGCGGGAAAAACTGTTTTTT
CASSLTHEREKLFF
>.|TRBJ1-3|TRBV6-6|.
TGTGCCAGCAGCGACCTAGGGGGAAACTCTGGAAACACCATATATTTT
CASSDLGGNSGNTIYF
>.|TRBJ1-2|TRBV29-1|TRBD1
TGCAGCGCCGAGGGCTGGGACAGGGGGAGTAACTATGGCTACACCTTC
CSAEGWDRGSNYGYTF
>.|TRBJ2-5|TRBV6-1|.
TGTGCCAGCAGTGGCTTGGTCACGAGGGAGACCCAGTACTTC
CASSGLVTRETQYF
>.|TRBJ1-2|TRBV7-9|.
TGTGCCAGCGGACGGTCCAGGACAAAAGCTAACTATGGCTACACCTTC
CASGRSRTKANYGYTF
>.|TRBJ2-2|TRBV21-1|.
TGTGCCAGCATCCTATCCGGGACAGGGACCGGGGAGCTGTTTTTT
CASILSGTGTGELFF
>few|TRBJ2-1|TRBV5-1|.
TGCGCCAGCAGCTTGGGGCTTTACTACAATGAGCAGTTCTTC
CASSLGLYYNEQFF
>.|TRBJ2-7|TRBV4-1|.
TGCGCCAGCAGCCTAAGGCCAACGGGAACCTACGAGCAGTACTTC
CASSLRPTGTYEQYF
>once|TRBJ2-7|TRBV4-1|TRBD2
TGCGCCAGCAGCTCCCTAGCGGGGTCGGGCGAGCAGTACTTC
CASSSLAGSGEQYF
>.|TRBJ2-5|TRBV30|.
TGTGCCTGGAGTAATGGACAGCAAGAGACCCAGTACTTC
CAWSNGQQETQYF
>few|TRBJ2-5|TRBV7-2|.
TGTGCCAGCAGCTTACAGCGGGAGACCCAGTACTTC
CASSLQRETQYF
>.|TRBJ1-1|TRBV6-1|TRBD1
TGTGCCAGCAGTGAATTGGCCAGGGGGCAAACTGAAGCTTTCTTT
CASSELARGQTEAFF
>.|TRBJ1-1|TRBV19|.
TGTGCCAGTAGTATGGGAGGACCAAGGGGGAACACTGAAGCTTTCTTT
CASSMGGPRGNTEAFF
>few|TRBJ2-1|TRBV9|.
TGTGCCAGCAGCGTAGGCGACTACGGGATGAATGAGCAGTTCTTC
CASSVGDYGMNEQFF
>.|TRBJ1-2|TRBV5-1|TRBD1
TGCGCCAGCAGCGTGGGACAGGGAGGTGGCTACACCTTC
CASSVGQGGGYTF
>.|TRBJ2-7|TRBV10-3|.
TGTGCCATCAGTGAGTCTCCCGGGGCCTACGAGCAGTACTTC
CAISESPGAYEQYF
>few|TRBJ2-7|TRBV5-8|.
TGTGCCAGCAGCTCCTACCGGGACACACACGAGCAGTACTTC
CASSSYRDTHEQYF
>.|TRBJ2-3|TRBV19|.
TGTGCCAGTAGTATAGATTCGGGACTCGGCACAGATACGCAGTATTTT
CASSIDSGLGTDTQYF
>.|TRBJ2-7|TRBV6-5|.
TGTGCCAGCAGTTACAGGGGGTTTCGCGAGCAGTACTTC
CASSYRGFREQYF
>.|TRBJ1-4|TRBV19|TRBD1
TGTGCCAGTAGTAAGCGGGCAGGGGGCCTCGGTGAAAAACTGTTTTTT
CASSKRAGGLGEKLFF
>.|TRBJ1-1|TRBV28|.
TGTGCCAGCAGTTTCCCGGGACAGAACACTGAAGCTTTCTTT
CASSFPGQNTEAFF
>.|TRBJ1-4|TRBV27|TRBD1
TGTGCCAGCAGTTTACTAGGGGGCAATGAAAAACTGTTTTTT
CASSLLGGNEKLFF
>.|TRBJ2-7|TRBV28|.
TGTGCCAGCAGTTTGATTGCCTTGAGGCGGGGTAGCTCCTACGAGCAGTACTTC
CASSLIALRRGSSYEQYF
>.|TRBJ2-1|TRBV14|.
TGTGCCAGCAGCCAAGAAAGAGCAGGGGGGACAGAGCAGTTCTTC
CASSQERAGGTEQFF
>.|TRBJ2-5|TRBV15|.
TGTGCCACCAGCAGAGGCGGGGAAGAGACCCAGTACTTC
CATSRGGEETQYF
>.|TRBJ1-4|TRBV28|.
TGTGCCAGCAGTTTCTCTGCCTTATTAACCGGGGCTAATGAAAAACTGTTTTTT
CASSFSALLTGANEKLFF
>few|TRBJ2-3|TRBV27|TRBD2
TGTGCCAGCAGTTTCGGGGTAGCGGGGGTTACAGATACGCAGTATTTT
CASSFGVAGVTDTQYF
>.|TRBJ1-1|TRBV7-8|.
TGTGCCAGCACCCGACAGGACAAGAACACTGAAGCTTTCTTT
CASTRQDKNTEAFF
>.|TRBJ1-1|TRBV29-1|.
TGCAGCGTTGAAGAAGTATCGGGGGCTGAAGCTTTCTTT
CSVEEVSGAEAFF
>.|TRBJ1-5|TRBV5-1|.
TGCGCCAGCAGCTTATCTTGGGGAGGGGGTCAGCCCCAGCATTTT
CASSLSWGGGQPQHF
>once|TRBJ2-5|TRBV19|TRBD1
TGTGCCAGTAGTACTGAGACAGGGGGCGAAGAGACCCAGTACTTC
CASSTETGGEETQYF
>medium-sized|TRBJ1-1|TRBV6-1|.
TGTGCCAGCAGTGAGACCTTAGCCCCTGAAGCTTTCTTT
CASSETLAPEAFF
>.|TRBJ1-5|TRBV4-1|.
TGCGCCAGCAGCCAAGCAGGGATCGGCCAGCCCCAGCATTTT
CASSQAGIGQPQHF
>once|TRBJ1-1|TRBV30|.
TGTGCCTGGATTGGGGGGACTGAAGCTTTCTTT
CAWIGGTEAFF